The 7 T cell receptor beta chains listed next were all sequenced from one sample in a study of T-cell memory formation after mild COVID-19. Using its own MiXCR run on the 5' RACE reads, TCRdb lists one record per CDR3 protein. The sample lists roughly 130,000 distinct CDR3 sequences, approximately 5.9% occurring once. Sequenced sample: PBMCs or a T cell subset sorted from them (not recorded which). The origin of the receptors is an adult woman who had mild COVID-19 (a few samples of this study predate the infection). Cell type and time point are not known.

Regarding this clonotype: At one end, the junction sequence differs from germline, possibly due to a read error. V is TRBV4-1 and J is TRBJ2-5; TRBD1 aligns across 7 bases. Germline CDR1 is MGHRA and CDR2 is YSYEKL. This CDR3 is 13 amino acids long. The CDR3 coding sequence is TGCGCCAGCGGCCAGGGACAGCAAGAGACCCAGTACTTC. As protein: CASGQGQQETQYF.

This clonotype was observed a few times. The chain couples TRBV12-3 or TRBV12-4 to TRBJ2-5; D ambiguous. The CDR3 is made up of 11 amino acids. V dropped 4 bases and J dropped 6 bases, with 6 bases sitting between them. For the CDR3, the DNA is TGTGCCAGCAGTTCGAGGAAGACCCAGTACTTC. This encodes CASSSRKTQYF.

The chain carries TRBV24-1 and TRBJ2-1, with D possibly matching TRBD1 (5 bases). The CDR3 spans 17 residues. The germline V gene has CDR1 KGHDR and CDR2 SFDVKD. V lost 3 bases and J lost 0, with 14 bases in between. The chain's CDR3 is CATSDDPRVFSYNEQFF. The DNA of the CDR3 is TGTGCCACCAGTGATGACCCCAGGGTATTCTCCTACAATGAGCAGTTCTTC.

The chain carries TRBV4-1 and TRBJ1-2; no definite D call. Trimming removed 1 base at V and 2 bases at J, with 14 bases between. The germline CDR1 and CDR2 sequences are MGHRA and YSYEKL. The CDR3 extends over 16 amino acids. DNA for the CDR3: TGCGCCAGCAGCCAAGTTGGCAGAGATCGAAACTATGGCTACACCTTC. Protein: CASSQVGRDRNYGYTF.

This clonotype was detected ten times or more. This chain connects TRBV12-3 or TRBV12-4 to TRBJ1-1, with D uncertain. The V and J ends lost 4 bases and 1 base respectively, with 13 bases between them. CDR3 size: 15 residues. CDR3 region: CASSSWTASNTEAFF. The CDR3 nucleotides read TGTGCCAGCAGTTCATGGACGGCTTCGAACACTGAAGCTTTCTTT.

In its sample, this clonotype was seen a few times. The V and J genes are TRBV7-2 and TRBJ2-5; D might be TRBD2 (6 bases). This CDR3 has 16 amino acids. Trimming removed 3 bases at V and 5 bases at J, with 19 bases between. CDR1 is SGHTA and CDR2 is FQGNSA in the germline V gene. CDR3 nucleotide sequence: TGTGCCAGCAGCTTCCCCCCCGGGGGAGGAGGCGAGACCCAGTACTTC. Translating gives CASSFPPGGGGETQYF.

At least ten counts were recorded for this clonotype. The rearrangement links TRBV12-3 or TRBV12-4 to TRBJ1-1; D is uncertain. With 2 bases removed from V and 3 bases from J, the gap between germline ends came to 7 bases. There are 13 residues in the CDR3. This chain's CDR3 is CASSLQAYTEAFF. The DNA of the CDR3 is TGTGCCAGCAGTTTACAGGCATACACTGAAGCTTTCTTT.